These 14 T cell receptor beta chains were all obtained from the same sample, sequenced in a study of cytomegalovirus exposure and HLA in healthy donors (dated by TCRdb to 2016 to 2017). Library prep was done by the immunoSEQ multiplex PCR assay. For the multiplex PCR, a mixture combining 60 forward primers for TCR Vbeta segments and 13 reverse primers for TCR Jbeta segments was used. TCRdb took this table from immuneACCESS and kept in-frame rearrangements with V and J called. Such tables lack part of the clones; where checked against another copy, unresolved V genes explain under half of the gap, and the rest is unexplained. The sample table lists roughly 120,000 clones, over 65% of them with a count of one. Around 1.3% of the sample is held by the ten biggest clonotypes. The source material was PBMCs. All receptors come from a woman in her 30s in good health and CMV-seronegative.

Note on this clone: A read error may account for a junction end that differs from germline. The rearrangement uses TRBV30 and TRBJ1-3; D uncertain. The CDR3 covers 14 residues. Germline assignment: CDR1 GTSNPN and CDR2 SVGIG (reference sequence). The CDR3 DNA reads TGTGCTTGGAGCTCAAAGAGCTCTGGAAACACCATATATTTT. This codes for CAWSSKSSGNTIYF.

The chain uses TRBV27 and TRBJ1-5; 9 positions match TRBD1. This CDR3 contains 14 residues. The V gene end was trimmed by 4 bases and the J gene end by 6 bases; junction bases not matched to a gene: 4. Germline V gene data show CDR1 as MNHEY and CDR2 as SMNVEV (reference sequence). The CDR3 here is CASSSGQGFQPQHF. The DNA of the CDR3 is TGTGCCAGCAGTTCCGGACAGGGGTTTCAGCCCCAGCATTTT.

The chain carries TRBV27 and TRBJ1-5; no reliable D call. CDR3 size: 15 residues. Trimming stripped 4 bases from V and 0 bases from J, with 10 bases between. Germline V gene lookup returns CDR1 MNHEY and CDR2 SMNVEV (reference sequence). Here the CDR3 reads CASSSGAYSNQPQHF. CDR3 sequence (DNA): TGTGCCAGCAGTTCCGGAGCTTATAGCAATCAGCCCCAGCATTTT.

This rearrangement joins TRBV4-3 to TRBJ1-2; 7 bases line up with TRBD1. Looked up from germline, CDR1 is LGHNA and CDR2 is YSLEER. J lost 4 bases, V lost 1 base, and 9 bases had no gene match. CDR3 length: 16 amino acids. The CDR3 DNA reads TGCGCCAGCAGCCAAGGGTATGCGGAGGGGGCCTATGGCTACACCTTC. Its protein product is CASSQGYAEGAYGYTF.

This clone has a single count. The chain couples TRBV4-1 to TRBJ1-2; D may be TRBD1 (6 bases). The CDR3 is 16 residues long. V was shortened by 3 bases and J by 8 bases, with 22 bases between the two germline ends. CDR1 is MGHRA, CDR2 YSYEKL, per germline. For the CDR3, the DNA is TGCGCCAGCAGCCAGCCGACAAGGGGGAACAGGGACGGCTACACCTTC. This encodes CASSQPTRGNRDGYTF.

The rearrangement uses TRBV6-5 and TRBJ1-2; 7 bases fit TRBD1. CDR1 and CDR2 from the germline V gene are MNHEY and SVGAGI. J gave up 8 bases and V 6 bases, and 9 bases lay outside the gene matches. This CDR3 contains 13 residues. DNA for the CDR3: TGTGCCAGCAGCACTACAGGGGATGGGGGCTACACCTTC. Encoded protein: CASSTTGDGGYTF.

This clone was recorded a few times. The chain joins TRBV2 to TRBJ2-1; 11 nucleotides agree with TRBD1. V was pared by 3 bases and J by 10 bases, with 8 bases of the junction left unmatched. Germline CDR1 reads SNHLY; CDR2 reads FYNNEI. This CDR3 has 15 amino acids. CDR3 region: CASSDIGTGGSEQFF. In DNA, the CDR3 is TGTGCCAGCAGTGATATAGGGACAGGGGGTAGCGAGCAGTTCTTC.

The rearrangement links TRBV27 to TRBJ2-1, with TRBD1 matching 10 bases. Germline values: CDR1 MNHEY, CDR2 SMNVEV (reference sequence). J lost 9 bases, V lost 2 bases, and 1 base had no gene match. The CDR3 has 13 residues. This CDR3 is CASSLGTGAEQFF. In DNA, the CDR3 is TGTGCCAGCAGTTTAGGGACAGGGGCTGAGCAGTTCTTC.

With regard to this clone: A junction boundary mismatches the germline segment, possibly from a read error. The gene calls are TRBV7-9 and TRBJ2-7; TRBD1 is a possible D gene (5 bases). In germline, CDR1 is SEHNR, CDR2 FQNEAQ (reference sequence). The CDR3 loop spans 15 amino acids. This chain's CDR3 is CASSPRVGRENTENF. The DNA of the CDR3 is TGTGCCAGCAGCCCAAGGGTGGGCAGGGAAAACACCGAAAACTTC.

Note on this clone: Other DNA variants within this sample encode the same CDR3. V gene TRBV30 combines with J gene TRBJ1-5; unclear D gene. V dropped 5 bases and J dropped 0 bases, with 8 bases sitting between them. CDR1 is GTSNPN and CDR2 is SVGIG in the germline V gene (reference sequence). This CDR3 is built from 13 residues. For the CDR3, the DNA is TGTGCCTGGGGACGGGATAGCAATCAGCCCCAGCATTTT. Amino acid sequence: CAWGRDSNQPQHF.

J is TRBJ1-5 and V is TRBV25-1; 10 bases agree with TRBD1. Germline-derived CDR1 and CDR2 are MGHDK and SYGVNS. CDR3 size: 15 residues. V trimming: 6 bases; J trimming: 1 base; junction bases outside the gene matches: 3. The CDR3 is CASRGGQGSNQPQHF. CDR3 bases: TGTGCCAGCAGGGGGGGACAGGGGAGCAATCAGCCCCAGCATTTT.

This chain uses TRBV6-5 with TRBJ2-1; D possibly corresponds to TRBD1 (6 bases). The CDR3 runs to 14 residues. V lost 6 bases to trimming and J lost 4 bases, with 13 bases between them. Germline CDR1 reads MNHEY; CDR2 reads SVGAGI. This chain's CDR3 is CASRTIDRYNEQFF. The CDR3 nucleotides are TGTGCCAGCAGGACAATCGACAGGTACAATGAGCAGTTCTTC.

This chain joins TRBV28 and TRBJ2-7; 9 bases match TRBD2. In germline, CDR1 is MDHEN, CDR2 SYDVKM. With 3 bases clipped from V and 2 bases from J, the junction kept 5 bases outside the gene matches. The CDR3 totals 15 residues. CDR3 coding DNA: TGTGCCAGCAGTTTTTTGACTAGCGGTCCCTACGAGCAGTACTTC. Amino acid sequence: CASSFLTSGPYEQYF.

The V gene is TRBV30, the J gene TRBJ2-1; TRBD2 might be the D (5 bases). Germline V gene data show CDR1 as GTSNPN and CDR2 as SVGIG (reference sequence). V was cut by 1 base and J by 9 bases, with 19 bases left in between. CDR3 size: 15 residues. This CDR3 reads CAWSAEPEPGSEQFF. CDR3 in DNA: TGTGCCTGGAGTGCAGAACCCGAACCGGGGAGTGAGCAGTTCTTC.